This T cell receptor beta chain was identified during a study of control samples from healthy donors and cancer patients. Data came from immunoSEQ multiplex PCR; TCRdb stores just in-frame clones and leaves some out. The top ten hold more than 8% of the sample, which has about 160,000 clones, about 94% seen once. Trimming stripped 7 bases from V and 6 bases from J, with 7 bases between. The CDR3 length is 11 residues. Germline values: CDR1 SEHNR, CDR2 FQNEAQ (reference sequence). The sample consisted of blood. The V and J genes are TRBV7-9 and TRBJ2-1; no reliable D call. The clonotype comes from a woman aged 40 to 55 in good health. This CDR3 is CASTWANEQFF. The CDR3 region has the DNA TGTGCCAGCACTTGGGCCAATGAGCAGTTCTTC.